This T cell receptor beta chain was documented in a study of blood T cells in healthy people across ages. This clonotype has a handful of counts. A second about 7 to 11 cycle PCR used barcoded and J-beta primers. TCRdb analysed the 5' RACE reads with MiXCR anew, one entry per CDR3 protein. The data contain about 1.6 million distinct CDR3 sequences, about 31% of them singletons. The germline V gene encodes CDR1 SGHRS and CDR2 YFSETQ. The CDR3 runs 18 residues. V was cut by 4 bases and J by 0 bases, with 19 bases left in between. The sample comprised blood. The sequence came from a woman aged 30 to 39 in good health. The chain is built from TRBV5-1 and TRBJ2-2, with D tentatively TRBD1 (6 bases). The chain's CDR3 is CASSPGLLRGTNTGELFF. The CDR3 region has the DNA TGCGCCAGCAGCCCAGGCCTGCTCAGGGGCACGAACACCGGGGAGCTGTTTTTT.